The 13 T cell receptor beta chains below were found in one sample sequenced in a study of CD8+ T cells in alopecia areata. RNA was isolated and reverse transcribed to cDNA, the sequencing template. The repertoire was sequenced with immunoSEQ multiplex PCR; TCRdb's copy has only in-frame clones and lacks some. The sample lists 90,000 to 120,000 clones, less than 90% occurring once. As to treatment: oral pan-JAK inhibitor, 5-10 mg twice daily. Material: CD8+ T cells sorted from blood, obtained at week 24, from a patient treated with tofacitinib. These receptors originate from a human donor with alopecia areata.

The chain links TRBV19 to TRBJ2-7, with a tentative D call TRBD2 (6 bases). V dropped 2 bases and J dropped 1 base, with 6 bases sitting between them. In germline, CDR1 is LNHDA, CDR2 SQIVND (reference sequence). The CDR3 runs to 13 residues. CDR3: CASSIRESYEQYF. CDR3 nucleotide sequence: TGTGCCAGTAGTATACGGGAGTCCTACGAGCAGTACTTC.

Of note for this clone: The sample has other DNA sequences that encode this CDR3 too. The J gene is TRBJ2-7, the V gene TRBV4-3; the match to TRBD1 covers 9 bases. The length of the CDR3 is 14 residues. Germline V gene data show CDR1 as LGHNA and CDR2 as YSLEER. J was trimmed by 7 bases and V by 4 bases; bases with no gene match: 8. CDR3 loop: CASSPDRGFLEQYF. The CDR3 coding sequence is TGCGCCAGCAGCCCGGACAGGGGATTTCTAGAGCAGTACTTC.

The gene calls are TRBV4-1 and TRBJ2-1; a possible D gene is TRBD1 (5 bases). The V gene lost 0 bases and the J gene lost 10 bases, with 13 bases spanning the gap. Germline V gives CDR1 MGHRA, CDR2 YSYEKL. The CDR3 covers 14 residues. Written as DNA, the CDR3 is TGCGCCAGCAGCCAAGACCCAGGGCAAAAGGAGCAGTTCTTC. This sequence encodes CASSQDPGQKEQFF.

The chain joins TRBV7-9 to TRBJ2-5; TRBD2 aligns across 10 bases. The CDR3 is 16 residues long. J lost 5 bases, V lost 1 base, and 7 bases had no gene match. The germline V gene has CDR1 SEHNR and CDR2 FQNEAQ (reference sequence). The CDR3 sequence is CASSLGLAGAGETQYF. CDR3 coding DNA: TGTGCCAGCAGCTTAGGGCTAGCGGGGGCCGGGGAGACCCAGTACTTC.

The V call is TRBV5-1, the J call TRBJ2-6; TRBD2 is a possible D gene (5 bases). The CDR3 has 16 residues. Germline CDR1 and CDR2: SGHRS and YFSETQ. V lost 4 bases and J lost 0, with 11 bases in between. CDR3 loop: CASSHRTYSGANVLTF. In DNA, the CDR3 is TGCGCCAGCAGCCATAGGACTTACTCTGGGGCCAACGTCCTGACTTTC.

The chain's CDR3 is CASRPQGAKNIQYF. As DNA, the CDR3 is TGTGCCAGCAGACCACAGGGGGCCAAAAACATTCAGTACTTC. V and J are TRBV6-6 and TRBJ2-4; 7 bases align to TRBD1. With V trimmed by 6 bases and J by 1 base, 3 bases remained unmatched. Germline-derived CDR1 and CDR2 are MNHNY and SVGAGI (reference sequence). The CDR3 sequence is 14 residues long.

The V gene is TRBV7-2, the J gene TRBJ1-2; D possibly corresponds to TRBD1 (5 bases). The CDR3 extends over 17 amino acids. Per germline, CDR1 SGHTA and CDR2 FQGNSA. With 5 bases removed from V and 1 base from J, the gap between germline ends came to 20 bases. The CDR3 nucleotides are TGTGCCAGCAGCCTCAATCGCCGGCAGGGACTTAACTATGGCTACACCTTC. Protein: CASSLNRRQGLNYGYTF.

This clone has just a few counts. The genes are TRBV9 and TRBJ2-7, with TRBD1 matching over 8 bases. Germline trimming cut 2 bases from V and 5 bases from J; bases unmatched to any gene: 9. The CDR3 sequence is 15 residues long. Per germline, CDR1 SGDLS and CDR2 YYNGEE. Here the CDR3 DNA reads TGTGCCAGCAGCGTGAGGGCAGGGGGCCAAGACGAGCAGTACTTC. This encodes CASSVRAGGQDEQYF.

The chain is built from TRBV6-5 and TRBJ2-3, with D possibly being TRBD1 (6 bases). The CDR3 is made up of 15 amino acids. The V end lost 2 bases, the J end lost 1 base, and 10 bases lay between the germline ends. The V gene's germline CDR1 is MNHEY and CDR2 SVGAGI. The CDR3 sequence is CASSYEAGGTDTQYF. The CDR3, as DNA: TGTGCCAGCAGTTACGAGGCAGGGGGCACAGATACGCAGTATTTT.

The chain is built from TRBV6-5 and TRBJ2-7; D might be TRBD1 (6 bases). Looked up from germline, CDR1 is MNHEY and CDR2 is SVGAGI. The ends were cut back, 0 bases at V and 1 base at J, with 13 bases in the middle. The CDR3 loop spans 16 amino acids. CDR3 coding DNA: TGTGCCAGCAGTTACTCATCGGACAGCCCGTCCTACGAGCAGTACTTC. Amino acids: CASSYSSDSPSYEQYF.

The chain carries TRBV7-9 and TRBJ1-1, with D unresolved. The CDR3 has 15 residues. Germline CDR1 reads SEHNR; CDR2 reads FQNEAQ (reference sequence). V was shortened by 5 bases and J by 4 bases, with 17 bases between the two germline ends. The CDR3 nucleotides are TGTGCCAGCAGCCCCCTTTCGGGCAGCCCCACTGAAGCTTTCTTT. Translating it yields CASSPLSGSPTEAFF.

Only one count was recorded for this clone. The V call is TRBV7-8, the J call TRBJ2-5; 7 bases line up with TRBD1. The CDR3 loop spans 14 amino acids. V shed 4 bases, J shed 3 bases, and the junction held 5 bases outside the gene matches. CDR1 and CDR2 (germline): SGHVS, FQNEAQ. In DNA form, the CDR3 reads TGTGCCAGCAGCTCAGACAGGGTGAAAGAGACCCAGTACTTC. Translating it yields CASSSDRVKETQYF.

V is TRBV13 and J is TRBJ2-7; D gene ambiguous. V lost 0 bases and J lost 4, with 10 bases in between. The CDR3 runs to 14 residues. Germline CDR1 is PRHDT and CDR2 is FYEKMQ (reference sequence). DNA for the CDR3: TGTGCCAGCAGCTTAGGGCTGGGAACTTACGAGCAGTACTTC. This sequence encodes CASSLGLGTYEQYF.